This is a list of T cell receptor beta chains from one sample in a study of blood T cell repertoires in COVID-19. Repertoires were generated with immunoSEQ multiplex PCR, while TCRdb's copy carries only in-frame clones and drops some. The sample lists 350,000 to 450,000 clones, more than 85% occurring once. Sample: PBMCs or T cells enriched from blood (not recorded which). The receptors originated from a woman aged 35 to 49 who had been exposed to COVID-19. The CDR3 runs from the conserved cysteine through the conserved F or W. The D gene is left open where the match is weak. Clone size, where shown, is once, few, many, or a class for clones that have expanded.

j_call | clone_size | d_call | v_call | cdr3_nt | cdr3_aa
TRBJ2-5 | . | . | TRBV7-2 | TGTGCCAGCAGCTTAGGGCAGGGAAGCTCGACCCAGTACTTC | CASSLGQGSSTQYF
TRBJ1-1 | . | . | TRBV3-1/TRBV3-2 | TGTGCCAGCAGCCAAGTAGAGGCTGAAGCTTTCTTT | CASSQVEAEAFF
TRBJ2-2 | . | . | TRBV5-6 | TGTGCCAGCAGCGCCCCTCTATCGAACACCGGGGAGCTGTTTTTT | CASSAPLSNTGELFF
TRBJ2-7 | . | TRBD1 | TRBV5-4 | TGTGCCAGCAGCCCTTACAGGGGGCGACCTATGTACGAGCAGTACTTC | CASSPYRGRPMYEQYF
TRBJ1-3 | . | TRBD1 | TRBV29-1 | TGCAGCGGCGCCGGGACAGGGACTGGAAACACCATATATTTT | CSGAGTGTGNTIYF
TRBJ2-5 | once | . | TRBV18 | TGTGCCAGCTCACCACCGAGTTTGGCTAGTCCAGAGACCCAGTACTTC | CASSPPSLASPETQYF
TRBJ2-7 | few | . | TRBV5-4 | TGTGCCAGCAGCTCGAAGAAAGGACTCGTCGGCGAGCAGTACTTC | CASSSKKGLVGEQYF
TRBJ2-2 | . | TRBD2 | TRBV5-1 | TGCGCCAGCAGCTTGGGACTAGCGGGAGGGAACACCGGGGAGCTGTTTTTT | CASSLGLAGGNTGELFF
TRBJ2-6 | . | TRBD1 | TRBV7-8 | TGTGCCAGCAGCCCACGGGACAGGGGTTCTGTCGGGGCCAACGTCCTGACTTTC | CASSPRDRGSVGANVLTF
TRBJ2-3 | . | TRBD1 | TRBV7-9 | TGTGCCAGCACCAGAGGAACAGGGGGCTTGGATACGCAGTATTTT | CASTRGTGGLDTQYF
TRBJ2-7 | . | . | TRBV27 | TGTGCCAGCAGTTTATTACAGAACTACGAGCAGTACTTC | CASSLLQNYEQYF
TRBJ1-5 | once | TRBD1 | TRBV9 | TGTGCCAGCAGCGTAGAAGGGACAGTGGGTCAGCCCCAGCATTTT | CASSVEGTVGQPQHF
TRBJ1-1 | once | . | TRBV7-9 | TGTGCCAGCAGCTTAGCCTCAGGGGTCCCTGAAGCTTTCTTT | CASSLASGVPEAFF
TRBJ2-1 | . | . | TRBV25-1 | TGTGCCAGCAGTGAACCCGTTTACAATGAGCAGTTCTTC | CASSEPVYNEQFF
TRBJ2-3 | . | . | TRBV7-6 | TGTGCCAGCAGCTCCCCTCAGAGCACAGATACGCAGTATTTT | CASSSPQSTDTQYF
TRBJ1-1 | . | . | TRBV3-1/TRBV3-2 | TGTGCCAGCAGCCAGATTGACAGGCGCACTGAAGCTTTCTTT | CASSQIDRRTEAFF
TRBJ1-2 | . | TRBD1 | TRBV2 | TGTGCCAGCAGCAACGGACAGGGGCTTCCCTATGGCTACACCTTC | CASSNGQGLPYGYTF
TRBJ2-3 | . | . | TRBV7-2 | TGTGCCAGCAGCTTAGAGCGGTGGGCAGATACGCAGTATTTT | CASSLERWADTQYF
TRBJ1-1 | . | . | TRBV9 | TGTGCCAGCAGCGAGCGGGGTTACACTGAAGCTTTCTTT | CASSERGYTEAFF
TRBJ1-2 | . | . | TRBV5-6 | TGTGCCAGCAGCTTGGCCGAGGGCTACACCTTC | CASSLAEGYTF
TRBJ1-5 | . | . | TRBV19 | TGTGCCACCCGGGAGGGTAGACAGCCCCAGCATTTT | CATREGRQPQHF
TRBJ2-1 | . | TRBD2 | TRBV10-1 | TGCGCCAGCAGTAGCGGGGGGTTCTACAATGAGCAGTTCTTC | CASSSGGFYNEQFF
TRBJ2-1 | . | TRBD2 | TRBV12-5 | TGTGCTAGTGGTTCCAAGGGGACTAGCGGGAGTAATGAGCAGTTCTTC | CASGSKGTSGSNEQFF
TRBJ2-5 | . | TRBD2 | TRBV24-1 | TGTGCCACCAGTGATAGCGGGAGACCAGAGACCCAGTACTTC | CATSDSGRPETQYF
TRBJ1-4 | . | TRBD1 | TRBV5-1 | TGCGCCAGCAGCGCGGGACAGCTCGGTAATGAAAAACTGTTTTTT | CASSAGQLGNEKLFF
TRBJ1-3 | . | . | TRBV5-6 | TGTGCCAGCAGCGTGGACCCGCGCCCTGGAAACACCATATATTTT | CASSVDPRPGNTIYF
TRBJ2-5 | . | . | TRBV7-2 | TGTGCCAGCAGCAGCGGGACAAACCCCTCACAAGAGACCCAGTACTTC | CASSSGTNPSQETQYF
TRBJ2-5 | once | . | TRBV10-3 | TGTGCCATCAGTCTACAGGACCAAGAGACCCAGTACTTC | CAISLQDQETQYF
TRBJ2-3 | . | TRBD1 | TRBV30 | TGTGCCTGGAGTGAGCACAGGGGCCTTTCAGATACGCAGTATTTT | CAWSEHRGLSDTQYF
TRBJ2-7 | . | TRBD2 | TRBV25-1 | TGTGCCAGTGGGCTAGCGGGAGCCCACGAGCAGTACTTC | CASGLAGAHEQYF
TRBJ1-1 | . | . | TRBV6-4 | TGTGCCAGCAGTGTTACGGGATTGAACACTGAAGCTTTCTTT | CASSVTGLNTEAFF
TRBJ1-1 | . | TRBD1 | TRBV5-1 | TGCGCCAGCAGCTTGGGGCGGACAGGGTCGGCGAACACTGAAGCTTTCTTT | CASSLGRTGSANTEAFF
TRBJ1-1 | . | . | TRBV7-6 | TGTGCCAGCATCGATAGGTTAGGGGGGAACACTGAAGCTTTCTTT | CASIDRLGGNTEAFF
TRBJ2-5 | . | TRBD1 | TRBV3-1/TRBV3-2 | TGTGCCAGCAGCCAAGATGGCCGGACAGGGCGGAAGACCCAGTACTTC | CASSQDGRTGRKTQYF
TRBJ1-1 | once | . | TRBV18 | TGTGCCAGCTCACCTCCACAAGGAGGCGGTAGGACTGAAGCTTTCTTT | CASSPPQGGGRTEAFF
TRBJ2-1 | . | TRBD2 | TRBV7-3 | TGTGCCAGCAGCTTCGAGCGGGGCTCCTACAATGAGCAGTTCTTC | CASSFERGSYNEQFF
TRBJ2-1 | . | . | TRBV7-9 | TGTGCCAGCAGGCTCGACTTTTACGGGGTACATGAGCAGTTCTTC | CASRLDFYGVHEQFF
TRBJ2-3 | . | . | TRBV5-1 | TGCGCCAGCAGCCAGTCAGATACGCAGTATTTT | CASSQSDTQYF
TRBJ2-7 | . | TRBD2 | TRBV27 | TGTGCCAGCAGTAAGAGCGGGGGCCTATACTACGAGCAGTACTTC | CASSKSGGLYYEQYF
TRBJ2-7 | . | . | TRBV29-1 | TGCAGCGTTGAGACAGCGAACTACGAGCAGTACTTC | CSVETANYEQYF
TRBJ1-1 | . | . | TRBV2 | TGTGCCAGCAGTGATAGAGTCGGGGTCACTGAAGCTTTCTTT | CASSDRVGVTEAFF
TRBJ1-6 | . | TRBD1 | TRBV4-3 | TGCGCGTCGGGACAGGGGAATTCACCCCTCCACTTT | CASGQGNSPLHF
TRBJ2-3 | . | . | TRBV4-3 | TGCGCCAGCAGCCAAGATCCCCCCTTTAGGGATAGCGGAAGCACAGATACGCAGTATTTT | CASSQDPPFRDSGSTDTQYF
TRBJ2-7 | . | . | TRBV29-1 | TGCAGCGTCGCGCATGACTACGAGCAGTACTTC | CSVAHDYEQYF
TRBJ1-2 | . | TRBD1 | TRBV6-4 | TGTGCCAGCAGCCAGACAGGGGGCGTCTATGGCTACACCTTC | CASSQTGGVYGYTF
TRBJ1-5 | once | TRBD1 | TRBV12-5 | TGTGCTAGTGGTTTGACTGGACAGGGGAATCAGCCCCAGCATTTT | CASGLTGQGNQPQHF
TRBJ1-2 | . | . | TRBV12-3/TRBV12-4 | TGTGCCAGCAGTTTAGGTCTCCAGGATGGCTACACCTTC | CASSLGLQDGYTF
TRBJ2-3 | . | . | TRBV29-1 | TGCAGCGTTGAAGGCCAGAACACAGATACGCAGTATTTT | CSVEGQNTDTQYF
TRBJ1-1 | . | TRBD1 | TRBV4-1 | TGCGCCAGCAGCCAACCGAGGACAGGACTGAACACTGAAGCTTTCTTT | CASSQPRTGLNTEAFF
TRBJ1-2 | . | . | TRBV30 | TGTGCCTGGAGCCGCGGACTCGGCTACACCTTC | CAWSRGLGYTF
TRBJ2-3 | . | . | TRBV14 | TGTGCCAGCAGCCAAGATGGGGCGTGGACAGATACGCAGTATTTT | CASSQDGAWTDTQYF
TRBJ2-1 | . | . | TRBV7-3 | TGTGCCAGCAGCGGGGGCGGTTCCTACAATGAGCAGTTCTTC | CASSGGGSYNEQFF
TRBJ1-2 | . | TRBD1 | TRBV2 | TGTGCCAGCAGGGGGACAGATGGGCCCTATGGCTACACCTTC | CASRGTDGPYGYTF
TRBJ1-1 | . | . | TRBV7-2 | TGTGCCAGCAGCTTCTACAGCTTGAACACTGAAGCTTTCTTT | CASSFYSLNTEAFF
TRBJ1-6 | . | . | TRBV7-6 | TGTGCCAGCAGCCAAAGGACGGGGGATAATTCACCCCTCCACTTT | CASSQRTGDNSPLHF
TRBJ2-1 | . | TRBD2 | TRBV9 | TGTGCCAGCAGTGCCGGGACTAGCGGTTACAATGAGCAGTTCTTC | CASSAGTSGYNEQFF
TRBJ1-1 | . | . | TRBV19 | TGTGCCTCCTCTCTGGGGAGATACACTGAAGCTTTCTTT | CASSLGRYTEAFF
TRBJ1-2 | . | . | TRBV29-1 | TGCAGCGTGACCGGGGGATTGGGCGGCTACACCTTC | CSVTGGLGGYTF
TRBJ2-1 | . | . | TRBV6-5 | TGTGCCAGCTCCGGGCGTGGGAGCAATGAGCAGTTCTTC | CASSGRGSNEQFF
TRBJ2-1 | . | . | TRBV1 | TGCACCAGCAGCCAAGGGCGGGGTGGGACTAGCGGGACGGGTGAGCAGTTCTTC | CTSSQGRGGTSGTGEQFF